A selection of T cell receptor beta chains follows, all from one sample in a study of spatial heterogeneity in lung cancer. TCRdb reprocessed the 5' RACE reads with MiXCR, giving one entry per CDR3 protein. The data show fewer than 6,500 distinct CDR3 sequences, about 13% seen once. Specimen: normal lung tissue next to the tumor, collected at surgery. The receptor source for this set is a female donor with early-stage non-small cell lung cancer. Both conserved end residues are part of each CDR3. The D gene is left open where the match is weak. Clone size is shown for a subset of rows, as once, few, many or a class of expanded clone.

v_gene	j_gene	d_gene	abundance	len	CDR3aa	CDR3nt
TRBV7-9	TRBJ2-1	TRBD2	few	16	CASSFMAGGPDYEQFF	TGTGCCAGCAGCTTTATGGCGGGAGGGCCTGATTATGAGCAGTTCTTC
TRBV4-3	TRBJ2-3	TRBD2	many	18	CASSQEVQRGLSTDTQYF	TGCGCCAGCAGCCAAGAGGTTCAGCGGGGCCTAAGCACAGATACGCAGTATTTT
TRBV7-2	TRBJ2-1	TRBD2	NA	15	CASSLLRQTSGEQFF	TGTGCCAGCAGCTTACTGCGCCAGACTAGCGGAGAGCAGTTCTTC
TRBV4-3	TRBJ2-7	NA	medium-sized	14	CASSQGLELDEQYF	TGCGCCAGCAGCCAAGGACTAGAACTGGACGAGCAGTACTTC
TRBV6-6	TRBJ1-5	TRBD1	medium-sized	17	CASSKQMGQGRNQPQHF	TGTGCCAGCAGCAAACAGATGGGACAGGGCCGCAATCAGCCCCAGCATTTT
TRBV9	TRBJ2-5	NA	NA	14	CASSVASSEETQYF	TGTGCCAGCAGCGTAGCCAGTAGCGAGGAGACCCAGTACTTC
TRBV6-5	TRBJ2-1	NA	many	14	CASSYGGSHNEQFF	TGTGCCAGCAGTTACGGGGGCAGCCACAATGAGCAGTTCTTC
TRBV11-3	TRBJ2-1	NA	NA	12	CASSSQGNEQFF	TGTGCCAGCAGCTCCCAGGGCAATGAGCAGTTCTTC
TRBV9	TRBJ2-7	TRBD2	few	16	CASSPLLAGARYEQYF	TGTGCCAGCAGCCCTCTCCTAGCGGGGGCCCGCTACGAGCAGTACTTC
TRBV3-1	TRBJ1-2	TRBD1	many	14	CASSQGQGAYGYTF	TGTGCCAGCAGCCAGGGACAGGGGGCGTATGGCTACACCTTC
TRBV7-9	TRBJ2-3	NA	NA	16	CASSPGTLTSTDTQYF	TGTGCCAGCAGCCCGGGAACGCTAACTAGCACAGATACGCAGTATTTT
TRBV3-1	TRBJ2-1	TRBD2	many	17	CASSPTGTSAPGDEQFF	TGTGCCAGCAGCCCTACCGGGACTAGCGCCCCTGGGGATGAGCAGTTCTTC
TRBV6-1	TRBJ2-7	NA	medium-sized	11	CASSRAYEQYF	TGTGCCAGCAGCCGTGCCTACGAGCAGTACTTC
TRBV28	TRBJ1-4	NA	few	15	CASRVGDRLDEKLFF	TGTGCCAGCAGGGTGGGAGACAGACTGGATGAAAAACTGTTTTTT
TRBV27	TRBJ2-7	TRBD2	NA	16	CASSILAGGTTYEQYF	TGTGCCAGCAGTATCTTAGCGGGAGGTACAACCTACGAGCAGTACTTC
TRBV6-5	TRBJ2-3	NA	many	15	CASSTNRGKGDTQYF	TGTGCCAGCAGTACAAATAGGGGAAAGGGAGATACGCAGTATTTT
TRBV9	TRBJ1-1	TRBD1	NA	15	CASSGTGGAGTEAFF	TGTGCCAGCAGCGGGACAGGGGGCGCGGGGACTGAAGCTTTCTTT
TRBV5-6	TRBJ2-5	TRBD2	NA	15	CASSPGLAGAETQYF	TGTGCCAGCAGCCCGGGACTAGCGGGAGCCGAGACCCAGTACTTC
TRBV7-9	TRBJ2-3	NA	NA	12	CASSLSSPTQYF	TGTGCCAGCAGCTTGTCATCTCCTACGCAGTATTTT
TRBV20-1	TRBJ2-4	NA	medium-sized	12	CSANREGNIQYF	TGCAGTGCTAATAGGGAAGGGAACATTCAGTACTTC
TRBV10-3	TRBJ1-1	NA	medium-sized	14	CAISDLAGNTEAFF	TGTGCCATCAGTGATTTGGCAGGGAACACTGAAGCTTTCTTT
TRBV5-1	TRBJ2-3	NA	many	14	CASSLARGTDTQYF	TGCGCCAGCAGCTTGGCAAGGGGGACAGATACGCAGTATTTT
TRBV5-1	TRBJ2-4	TRBD1	many	16	CASSWGTDIAKNIQYF	TGCGCCAGCAGCTGGGGGACAGACATAGCCAAAAACATTCAGTACTTC
TRBV6-6	TRBJ1-2	NA	many	13	CASSRQGSYGYTF	TGTGCCAGCAGTCGGCAGGGATCCTATGGCTACACCTTC
TRBV6-2/TRBV6-3	TRBJ2-1	TRBD2	NA	13	CASSPRTSDEQFF	TGTGCCAGCAGCCCACGGACTAGCGATGAGCAGTTCTTC
TRBV27	TRBJ1-4	TRBD1	NA	14	CASSFGQANEKLFF	TGTGCCAGCAGTTTTGGACAGGCAAATGAAAAACTGTTTTTT
TRBV6-5	TRBJ2-2	NA	many	14	CASSYGANTGELFF	TGTGCCAGCAGTTATGGCGCGAACACCGGGGAGCTGTTTTTT
TRBV19	TRBJ2-5	TRBD1	NA	15	CASSPAGGVGETQYF	TGTGCCAGTAGCCCCGCAGGGGGAGTTGGAGAGACCCAGTACTTC
TRBV9	TRBJ1-5	NA	many	15	CASSPAAGLYQPQHF	TGTGCCAGCAGCCCTGCCGCGGGGTTATATCAGCCCCAGCATTTT
TRBV29-1	TRBJ2-2	NA	many	12	CSVGGLRGELFF	TGCAGCGTTGGGGGGCTACGAGGGGAGCTGTTTTTT
TRBV10-3	TRBJ2-5	NA	medium-sized	13	CAIKERQQETQYF	TGTGCCATCAAAGAACGACAACAAGAGACCCAGTACTTC
TRBV5-1	TRBJ2-2	NA	many	14	CASSLVRNTGELFF	TGCGCCAGCAGCTTGGTTCGGAACACCGGGGAGCTGTTTTTT
TRBV28	TRBJ2-7	NA	once	13	CASRDHQGNEQYF	TGTGCCAGCAGAGACCACCAGGGGAATGAGCAGTACTTC
TRBV7-2	TRBJ2-1	TRBD2	medium-sized	15	CASSLASGVYNEQFF	TGTGCCAGCAGCTTAGCTAGCGGGGTGTACAATGAGCAGTTCTTC
TRBV11-2	TRBJ2-1	TRBD2	few	15	CASSSSWGGSNEQFF	TGTGCCAGCAGCTCCTCTTGGGGGGGAAGCAATGAGCAGTTCTTC
TRBV7-8	TRBJ1-6	NA	medium-sized	16	CASSDVVGGGVSPLHF	TGTGCCAGCAGTGACGTTGTAGGGGGGGGTGTTTCACCCCTCCACTTT
TRBV11-2	TRBJ2-1	NA	many	16	CASSSPGGSSFDEQFF	TGTGCCAGCAGCTCCCCTGGAGGATCATCTTTTGATGAGCAGTTCTTC
TRBV12-3/TRBV12-4	TRBJ1-1	NA	once	14	CASSPGQSNTEAFF	TGTGCCAGCAGTCCTGGTCAATCGAACACTGAAGCTTTCTTT
TRBV7-3	TRBJ2-1	NA	NA	13	CASSLQLHNEQFF	TGTGCCAGCAGCCTCCAGCTTCACAATGAGCAGTTCTTC
TRBV5-1	TRBJ1-6	NA	few	16	CASSQSGGSNNSPLHF	TGCGCCAGCAGCCAATCCGGGGGCTCGAATAATTCACCCCTCCACTTT